Sequencing of this T cell receptor (beta chain) was carried out in a study of T cells after yellow fever vaccination. This CDR3 spans 14 amino acids. Trimming took off 3 bases at V and 1 base at J, with 9 bases between the two ends. Germline V CDR1 and CDR2: MNHEY, SVGEGT. TCRdb ran MiXCR on the 5' RACE reads and lists one entry per CDR3 protein. The sample has around 360,000 distinct CDR3 sequences, approximately 10% seen once. This chain uses TRBV6-2 or TRBV6-3 with TRBJ1-1; D is undetermined. This material consisted of PBMCs, taken on the day of the first yellow fever vaccination. The source is a man aged 18 to 35 who received the YFV17D yellow fever vaccine. The CDR3 protein is CASSYQEGNTEAFF. CDR3 in DNA: TGTGCCAGCAGTTATCAGGAGGGGAACACTGAAGCTTTCTTT.